A selection of T cell receptor beta chains follows, all from one sample in a study of blood T cell repertoires in COVID-19. Clones were read by immunoSEQ multiplex PCR, and TCRdb kept only the in-frame ones, dropping some. The data contain around 70,000 clones, about nine tenths of them singletons. The sample taken for sequencing was peripheral blood. The receptors come from a human donor in a cohort sampled during active COVID-19. Both conserved end residues are part of each CDR3. A D gene is named only where the DNA matches it firmly. Rows give clone size only sometimes, using once, few, many, or a class for an expanded clone.

>TRBV5-4|TRBD1|NA|TRBJ2-3
TGTGCCAGCAGCTTCCGGGACAGGGGAATGGGTACGCAGTATTTT
CASSFRDRGMGTQYF
>TRBV3-1/TRBV3-2|TRBD1|once|TRBJ2-5
TGTGCCAGCAGCCGATTCCGGGACAGGGAAGAGACCCAGTACTTC
CASSRFRDREETQYF
>TRBV9|NA|NA|TRBJ1-3
TGTGCCAGCAGCGCCGGCCGGGTTCGGGGGGCGGGTGGAAACACCATATATTTT
CASSAGRVRGAGGNTIYF
>TRBV30|NA|NA|TRBJ1-3
TGTGCCTGGAATAGCCTCTCTGGAAACACCATATATTTT
CAWNSLSGNTIYF
>TRBV19|TRBD1|NA|TRBJ2-7
TGTGCCAGTAGTACAGCCGGGACAGACGAGTACGAGCAGTACTTC
CASSTAGTDEYEQYF
>TRBV20-1|TRBD2|NA|TRBJ2-7
TGCAGTGCTAGTACTAGCGGGAGGGAGCAGTACTTC
CSASTSGREQYF
>TRBV6-6|TRBD2|once|TRBJ2-7
TGTGCCAGCAGTCCTCCAGGCGGGGGGGCCTACGAGCAGTACTTC
CASSPPGGGAYEQYF
>TRBV11-2|NA|NA|TRBJ1-2
TGTGCCAGCAGCCCCCTAAGAGACAGCTTCTTC
CASSPLRDSFF
>TRBV18|TRBD2|NA|TRBJ2-7
TGTGCCAGCTCACCAGGACTAGCGGGGGAAGCTTACGAGCAGTACTTC
CASSPGLAGEAYEQYF
>TRBV7-2|TRBD2|NA|TRBJ2-1
TGTGCCAGCAGCACAGCCCGGGCCGGACTAGCGGGAGCTCGCAATGAGCAGTTCTTC
CASSTARAGLAGARNEQFF
>TRBV5-1|TRBD2|few|TRBJ2-7
TGCGCCAGCAGCTTACGGGTGGCGGCGGGGGGAGAGGGCGAGCAGTACTTC
CASSLRVAAGGEGEQYF
>TRBV29-1|TRBD1|NA|TRBJ1-5
TGCAGCGTTGCAGGGGGCGCGGACAATCAGCCCCAGCATTTT
CSVAGGADNQPQHF
>TRBV15|NA|NA|TRBJ2-3
TGTGCCACCAGCAGAGATCAGCGGGGCCAGGGGGATACGCAGTATTTT
CATSRDQRGQGDTQYF
>TRBV12-2|NA|NA|TRBJ2-2
TGTGCAAAAGAGTATCGGGTGTGGACCGGGGAGCTGTTTTTT
CAKEYRVWTGELFF
>TRBV2|TRBD2|NA|TRBJ2-3
TGTGCCAGCAGTGAGTTGGGGCGGGAGAGCACAGATACGCAGTATTTT
CASSELGRESTDTQYF
>TRBV30|TRBD2|NA|TRBJ2-1
TGTGCCTGGAGCGTACGCAACCGCTGGGAGGGCCTGGACAATGAGCAGTTCTTC
CAWSVRNRWEGLDNEQFF
>TRBV9|NA|NA|TRBJ1-3
TGTGCCAGCAGCGTAGATCAGGGATCTGGAAACACCATATATTTT
CASSVDQGSGNTIYF
>TRBV13|TRBD1|NA|TRBJ1-2
TGTGCCAGCAGCTCCGAAGGACAGGGAGGCTATGGCTACACCTTC
CASSSEGQGGYGYTF